This entry lists 30 T cell receptor beta chains sequenced from one sample in a study of monozygotic twins with inflammatory bowel disease (dated 2019 in TCRdb). Library creation used 5' RACE. The sequencer listed for this sample is Illumina HiSeq 2500. Each entry corresponds to one CDR3 protein sequence from reads that TCRdb reprocessed, and DNA is not given. The sample table includes approximately 400,000 distinct CDR3 sequences. About 2.3% of the sample belongs to the ten largest clones. Sequencing input: blood. The receptor source for this set is a human donor with ulcerative colitis or Crohn's disease, or a healthy co-twin of an affected twin (not recorded which).

The chain joins TRBV11-2 to TRBJ2-1. CDR1 is SGHAT, CDR2 FQNNGV, per germline. The CDR3 runs to 16 residues. The CDR3 sequence: CASSLVVAGPYNEQFF.

This rearrangement joins TRBV11-2 to TRBJ2-2; TCRdb designates TRBD1, a call that cannot be tested without DNA. The CDR3 sequence is 14 residues long. Germline-derived CDR1 and CDR2 are SGHAT and FQNNGV. CDR3 loop: CASSQDRLGGELFF.

This chain joins TRBV5-1 and TRBJ1-5. Germline CDR1 and CDR2: SGHRS and YFSETQ. CDR3 length equals 15 residues. The CDR3 region is CASSLGDYSNQPQHF.

The chain links TRBV24-1 to TRBJ2-1; absent DNA, TCRdb's TRBD1 call cannot be checked. Germline V lookup: CDR1 KGHDR, CDR2 SFDVKD. CDR3 length equals 12 residues. The CDR3: CATRGPYNEQFF.

V usage is TRBV5-6 and J usage is TRBJ1-1. This CDR3 is 12 amino acids long. Germline V CDR1 and CDR2: SGHDT, YYEEEE. This chain's CDR3 is CASSFWRAEAFF.

This chain uses TRBV9 with TRBJ2-2; the TRBD1 assignment by TCRdb is unverifiable without DNA. The germline V gene has CDR1 SGDLS and CDR2 YYNGEE. There are 16 residues in the CDR3. The CDR3 is CASSFTGVFDTGELFF.

This chain links TRBV4-3 with TRBJ2-1; without DNA, the TCRdb call of TRBD2 cannot be checked. The length of the CDR3 is 15 residues. Germline V gene sequence: CDR1 LGHNA, CDR2 YSLEER. The CDR3 is CASSQERGRVFEQFF.

V gene TRBV11-2 combines with J gene TRBJ1-3. Germline V lookup: CDR1 SGHAT, CDR2 FQNNGV. CDR3 length: 15 amino acids. CDR3 sequence: CASSGYTFSGNTIYF.

The rearrangement links TRBV16 to TRBJ1-2; TCRdb returns TRBD1, unconfirmable since there is no DNA. CDR3 length: 16 amino acids. CDR1 is KGHSY, CDR2 FQNENV, per germline. This chain's CDR3 is CASSQSPRLIINGYTF.

The chain recombines TRBV19 with TRBJ2-7; the D gene TCRdb calls, TRBD1, cannot be checked with no DNA. CDR1 is LNHDA, CDR2 SQIVND, per germline (reference sequence). This CDR3 is 16 amino acids long. The chain's CDR3 is CASADLWGAATYEQYF.

This chain uses TRBV7-3 with TRBJ2-3. Germline CDR1 is SGHTA and CDR2 is FQGTGA. The CDR3 runs to 15 residues. The CDR3 reads CASSLSSGSTDTQYF.

The CDR3 loop reads CASSLWVNYNEQFF. This chain uses TRBV7-3 with TRBJ2-1. The CDR3 sequence is 14 residues long. CDR1 and CDR2 (germline): SGHTA, FQGTGA.

The chain combines TRBV5-1 with TRBJ1-2. The CDR3 runs 16 residues. The germline V gene has CDR1 SGHRS and CDR2 YFSETQ. This chain's CDR3 is CASSLARGPLRDGYTF.

The CDR3 loop reads CAWSFGTSVKETQYF. This chain uses TRBV30 with TRBJ2-5; no DNA is available, so the TRBD2 call from TCRdb remains unchecked. The germline CDR1 and CDR2 sequences are GTSNPN and SVGIG (reference sequence). This CDR3 comprises 15 residues.

V gene TRBV7-6 combines with J gene TRBJ2-3. The CDR3 length is 12 residues. The germline CDR1 and CDR2 sequences are SGHVS and FNYEAQ. CDR3 sequence: CASSQPADTQYF. The full variable domain, rest sourced from reference TRBV7-6 and TRBJ2-3, is GAGVSQSPRYKVTKRGQDVALRCDPISGHVSLYWYRQALGQGPEFLTYFNYEAQQDKSGLPNDRFSAERPEGSISTLTIQRTEQRDSAMYRCASSQPADTQYFGPGTRLTVL.

The J gene is TRBJ2-7, the V gene TRBV18; the D call of TRBD1 rests on TCRdb alone, since no DNA is present to check it. This CDR3 region has 16 residues. CDR1 and CDR2 from the germline V gene are KGHSH and LQKENI. CDR3 sequence reads: CASSPLQGGASYEQYF.

V is TRBV29-1 and J is TRBJ2-2; the D gene TCRdb calls, TRBD1, cannot be checked with no DNA. The CDR3 consists of 11 residues. Germline values: CDR1 SQVTM, CDR2 ANQGSEA. The CDR3 reads CSVQGNGELFF.

The rearrangement uses TRBV7-2 and TRBJ1-5; TCRdb reports TRBD1, a call that lacks DNA to check it against. The germline gives CDR1 SGHTA, CDR2 FQGNSA. This CDR3 region has 16 residues. CDR3 residues: CASSLALGQPGQPQHF.

The V and J genes are TRBV12-3 or TRBV12-4 and TRBJ1-5; TCRdb picks TRBD1, but there is no DNA to check that call. The CDR3 runs to 15 residues. The CDR3 sequence: CASSFSGGSGQPQHF.

The J gene is TRBJ2-1, the V gene TRBV5-1; TCRdb's D call of TRBD2 is untestable without DNA. Germline V lookup: CDR1 SGHRS, CDR2 YFSETQ. CDR3 length equals 17 residues. The CDR3 is CASSTQPGLAGMGEQFF. The complete variable domain, with remaining parts taken from reference TRBV5-1 and TRBJ2-1, reads KAGVTQTPRYLIKTRGQQVTLSCSPISGHRSVSWYQQTPGQGLQFLFEYFSETQRNKGNFPGRFSGRQFSNSRSEMNVSTLELGDSALYLCASSTQPGLAGMGEQFFGPGTRLTVL.

V and J are TRBV7-2 and TRBJ1-5; checking the TCRdb D call of TRBD1 is not possible without DNA. This CDR3 region has 15 residues. Germline V lookup: CDR1 SGHTA, CDR2 FQGNSA. CDR3 in amino acids: CASSQGDRTNQPQHF.

The CDR3 loop is CASSLTSGRIGEQYF. The V call is TRBV12-3 or TRBV12-4, the J call TRBJ2-7; TCRdb gives TRBD2 as the D gene, but with no DNA this cannot be confirmed. CDR3 size: 15 residues.

The J gene is TRBJ2-5, the V gene TRBV7-8; the TRBD2 assignment by TCRdb is unverifiable without DNA. The CDR3 contains 19 residues. From germline, CDR1 is SGHVS and CDR2 FQNEAQ. The CDR3 loop reads CASSLVGYRTSGSDETQYF.

The chain is built from TRBV5-1 and TRBJ1-4. The CDR3 extends over 14 amino acids. In germline, CDR1 is SGHRS, CDR2 YFSETQ. The CDR3 spells CASSVSNSNEKLFF.

The chain employs TRBV7-6 and TRBJ2-7; TCRdb reports TRBD2, a call that lacks DNA to check it against. This CDR3 has 13 residues. CDR1 SGHVS and CDR2 FNYEAQ come from the germline V gene. Here the CDR3 reads CASGTGTSNEQYF.

This rearrangement joins TRBV27 to TRBJ2-7; the TCRdb call, TRBD1, lacks DNA for checking. CDR1 is MNHEY, CDR2 SMNVEV, per germline (reference sequence). The CDR3 runs 14 residues. CDR3 protein: CASSLKWGTGGQYF.

The rearrangement links TRBV20-1 to TRBJ2-3; the D call of TRBD1 rests on TCRdb alone, since no DNA is present to check it. The CDR3 has 13 residues. CDR1 and CDR2 from the germline V gene are DFQATT and SNEGSKA (reference sequence). CDR3 sequence reads: CSAAPGATDTQYF.

This chain uses TRBV5-5 with TRBJ1-3; TCRdb indicates TRBD1, and absent DNA this call remains unverified. The CDR3 consists of 16 residues. Germline assignment: CDR1 SGHKS and CDR2 YYEKEE (reference sequence). The CDR3 here is CASSLRQTYSGNTIYF.

This chain uses TRBV21-1 with TRBJ2-2; lacking DNA, the TRBD1 call made by TCRdb goes unchecked. TRBV21-1 is shown as a pseudogene. CDR3 length: 19 residues. Here the CDR3 reads CASSKFDPASGWRAGELFF.

The chain couples TRBV30 to TRBJ1-2. CDR3 length: 15 amino acids. The germline CDR1 and CDR2 sequences are GTSNPN and SVGIG (reference sequence). CDR3 residues: CAWSWGPNAGYGYTF.